This TCR beta chain was captured in a study of shared clonotypes between healthy human individuals (TCRdb year 2020). Study-level background: The cohort comprised a couple of women and a few men aged 18 to 49 years. Libraries were prepared and TCR repertoires were sequenced by different laboratories using diverse techniques, in order to increase sequencing depth and limit assay-specific biases. For each donor, CD4 naive and CD4 memory were each given three plates, CD8 naive was given two plates, and CD8 memory was given one plate. Between about 0.8 and 8.9 billion PBMCs per donor were obtained by leukapheresis. The study deeply sequenced blood TCR repertoires of five healthy adults to estimate repertoire size and the extent of clonotype sharing between individuals. The investigation overall reported the following: The small number of donors limited the genetic and exposure-history diversity represented. Clonotypes shared by all four sorted-subset donors showed higher generation probabilities than non-shared clonotypes. Sampling was limited to blood, and TCR repertoires in tissue likely differ from TCR repertoires in blood. Larger estimated clonotype richness was generally found for naive subsets than for memory subsets. Even with the large sequencing depth, rarefaction of the sorted-subset datasets indicated that sequencing was incomplete. Based on pairwise subsampling, the degree of clonotype sharing among donors was expected to be affected by sequencing depth. Across four donors, around 5% of naive CD4, around 3.3% of naive CD8, approximately 2.5% of memory CD4, and approximately 0.4% of memory CD8 clonotypes were shared.

Using the deep immunoSEQ assay, multiplex PCR amplified TCR CDR3 regions from genomic DNA. Extracted genomic DNA from each cell subset was spread evenly across all wells of several immunoSEQ 96-well plates, with each plate serving as a replicate. For sorted subsets, each replicate PCR was loaded with roughly 190 ng genomic DNA, equivalent to 30,000 or so T cell genomes. Purified libraries were quantified with a Qubit 3.0 fluorometer, sized on a Bioanalyzer 2100, and re-quantified with the KAPA Library Quantification kit. Each immunoSEQ 96-well plate was sequenced on its own single-read 150-cycle Illumina NextSeq 550 flow cell. As for the original processing: Because the immunoSEQ output held only junctional sequences and lacked quality scores, the filtering could not match the filtering applied to full-length reads. Sequences were annotated with PyIR, a Python wrapper for IgBLAST v1.9, using IMGT germline references to assign V/J genes and CDR3. Reads were removed for weak V/J assignments (E-value above 1e-6), missing CDR3, stop codons, out-of-frame junctions, or ambiguous translated residues. V3J clonotypes were defined by identical inferred V gene, J gene, and CDR3 amino acid sequence. Percentage overlap between repertoires was computed as shared unique clonotypes divided by the size of the smaller repertoire. Richness of each repertoire was evaluated using RTK rarefaction, the Chao1 estimator, and Recon v2.1 estimates of unobserved clonotypes. Generation probabilities were computed with OLGA for all TCRbeta clonotypes obtained by the gDNA method from a few donors. This is the immuneACCESS table as TCRdb keeps it, with only in-frame sequences that have V and J called. A part of the clones is gone; compared with another copy, unresolved V genes explain less than half, and the rest is unexplained. V, J and clone size derive from that table, while D and trimming were established from the DNA sequence. The sample profile shows 2 million to 2.5 million clones; roughly 93% of them were found once. Of the sample, under 0.45% is held by the ten largest clones.

For this clone: Its antigen is unknown. No clone much larger than this one lies a single base away; base qualities are absent.

Measured from the cysteine to the phenylalanine, the CDR3 is 15 residues long. The entry retains the CDR3 DNA only, 45 bases that are in frame from base 1. Trimming takes 4 bases from V and 4 bases from J, and the germline ends sit 14 bases apart. CDR1 and CDR2, per the germline V gene, are KGHSH and LQKENI. Donors were healthy HIV-negative adults with no recently reported acute infections or vaccinations. Every donor was a Caucasian adult living in Nashville, Tennessee, USA. CD4+ T cells were enriched through magnetic negative selection, after which naive cells were positively selected on CD45RA and the remaining negative fraction served as the memory subset. Blood was obtained by leukapheresis, after which PBMCs were separated by Ficoll-Histopaque density gradient centrifugation and cryopreserved in liquid nitrogen vapor phase. Purity and quantity of every magnetically sorted T cell population were checked by analytical flow cytometry. From each sorted fraction, genomic DNA was isolated and quantified by UV absorbance on a Nanodrop 2000c.

The clonotype comes from a man between 18 and 29 years old in good health. Some clones in this sample may be carry-over from other donors' samples. The V gene is TRBV18 and the J gene is TRBJ2-1, and the D gene may be TRBD2, 6 bases matching. The sample comprised naive CD4+ T cells from PBMCs. Explained via the paper, the cell subset or site label denotes: CD45RA+ positively selected. The base sequence is TGTGCCAGCTCACAGGACGCTGCGGGGTACAATGAGCAGTTCTTC. Its product reads: CASSQDAAGYNEQFF.